Listed below are T cell receptor beta chains from one sample, sequenced in a study of CD8 T cells in ankylosing spondylitis. TCRdb re-derived calls from the 5' RACE reads in MiXCR, one entry per CDR3 protein. The profile shows 130,000 or so distinct CDR3 sequences, roughly 18% of them singletons. The specimen sequenced was blood, either unsorted or a sorted T cell fraction (not recorded which). These TCRs come from a male donor with ankylosing spondylitis. CDR3s include the opening cysteine and the closing phenylalanine or tryptophan. D genes are given only for firm matches. Where a row states a size, it is once, few, many or the class of an expanded clone; other rows omit it.

D	size	V	J	DNA	CDR3
.	few	TRBV25-1	TRBJ1-1	TGTGCCAGCAGTGAATCCAGGGGCTACACTGAAGCTTTCTTT	CASSESRGYTEAFF
.	.	TRBV12-3/TRBV12-4	TRBJ2-7	TGTGCCAGCAGTTTAGGCGGCAAGCTCGGCGAGCAGTACTTC	CASSLGGKLGEQYF
TRBD1	many	TRBV12-5	TRBJ2-7	TGTGCTAGTGGTTTTAAGGGACAGGGGTACGAGCAGTACTTC	CASGFKGQGYEQYF
TRBD1	few	TRBV2	TRBJ2-7	TGTGCCAGCAGCCCCGACAGGGTCAACGAGCAGTACTTC	CASSPDRVNEQYF
.	.	TRBV7-9	TRBJ2-2	TGTGCCAGCAGCTACCCCCCGGGGGGCGCCGGGGAGCTGTTTTTT	CASSYPPGGAGELFF
TRBD1	few	TRBV27	TRBJ1-1	TGTGCCAGCAGTTCCGCGGGACAGGAGAGAGAAGCTTTCTTT	CASSSAGQEREAFF
.	few	TRBV20-1	TRBJ1-1	TGCAGTGCTAGAAGTGGGACGAGAATGAACACTGAAGCTTTCTTT	CSARSGTRMNTEAFF
TRBD1	many	TRBV27	TRBJ2-5	TGTGCCAGCAGTTTACAGGGGGCAGAGACCCAGTACTTC	CASSLQGAETQYF
.	.	TRBV6-5	TRBJ2-3	TGTGCCAGCAGTTACTCGGGGGGAGAGGCAGATACGCAGTATTTT	CASSYSGGEADTQYF
TRBD1	few	TRBV4-2	TRBJ2-1	TGTGCCAGCAAAACAGGGGGCTCCTACAATGAGCAGTTCTTC	CASKTGGSYNEQFF
.	many	TRBV5-1	TRBJ2-7	TGCGCCAGCATCTACTCCCCCGATTACGACGAGCAGTACTTC	CASIYSPDYDEQYF
.	few	TRBV28	TRBJ2-5	TGTGCCAGCAGTTTAAGTCGTGTCTGGACCCAGTACTTC	CASSLSRVWTQYF
TRBD2	.	TRBV20-1	TRBJ2-5	TGCAGTGCTTACCCGACTAGCGGGAGCGAGACCCAGTACTTC	CSAYPTSGSETQYF
.	.	TRBV20-1	TRBJ2-1	TGCAGTGCTAAGATTGTCAATGAGCAGTTCTTC	CSAKIVNEQFF
.	many	TRBV29-1	TRBJ2-5	TGCAGCCTCGAGGGGGAAGCAGGGGAGACCCAGTACTTC	CSLEGEAGETQYF
TRBD1	.	TRBV12-3/TRBV12-4	TRBJ1-5	TGTGCCAGCAGTTTCCAGGGGGAGAGTCAGCCCCAGCATTTT	CASSFQGESQPQHF
TRBD1	many	TRBV27	TRBJ1-5	TGTGCCAGCAGTTATGGACAGGGCCAGCCCCAGCATTTT	CASSYGQGQPQHF
.	few	TRBV13	TRBJ2-7	TGTGCCAGCAGCTTACGGCTAGTTTCCTACGAGCAGTACTTC	CASSLRLVSYEQYF
.	.	TRBV7-9	TRBJ2-7	TGTGCCAGCACCGCCCGCTCCTACGAGCAGTACTTC	CASTARSYEQYF
TRBD2	few	TRBV7-8	TRBJ2-1	TGTGCCAGCAGCCCAGGGTTCGCTAGCGGGGACGATGAGCAGTTCTTC	CASSPGFASGDDEQFF
TRBD2	.	TRBV2	TRBJ2-1	TGTGCCAGCAGTGAAGAAAGCGGGAGACCCCACAATGAGCAGTTCTTC	CASSEESGRPHNEQFF
.	.	TRBV3-1	TRBJ2-3	TGTGCCAGCAGCCCCCGTCCAGATACGCAGTATTTT	CASSPRPDTQYF
.	.	TRBV5-6	TRBJ1-2	TGTGCCAGCAGGCAAGCCGGGACACTACTATTTTTGGGCTACACCTTC	CASRQAGTLLFLGYTF
.	few	TRBV4-2	TRBJ2-1	TGTGCCAGCAGCCAAGATCCCCCCGACAATGAGCAGTTCTTC	CASSQDPPDNEQFF
TRBD1	few	TRBV12-3/TRBV12-4	TRBJ1-1	TGTGCCAGCAGACTAACAGGGGCCAACACTGAAGCTTTCTTT	CASRLTGANTEAFF